The source of this T cell receptor beta chain is a study of human T cells and chemical hapten exposure. Study overall: Reading of the patch tests, which applied 0.01% DPC to the upper back, occurred at 6 days. The study traced per-sample TCR yield variation mainly to small differences in pooled library volumes.

Using its own MiXCR run on the RACE reads, TCRdb lists one record per CDR3 protein. The table lists 300,000 to 450,000 distinct CDR3 sequences, roughly 4.6% of them singletons. The length of the CDR3 is 17 residues. Time point in this sample: pre-sensitization, week 0. Treatment meaning: therapeutic diphenylcyclopropenone sensitization with weekly scalp DPC. The sample in question was whole blood, obtained in connection with sensitization to the hapten diphenylcyclopropenone (DPC). J is TRBJ1-5 and V is TRBV21-1. TRBV21-1 is a pseudogene locus. The receptor comes from a woman between 45 and 60 years old with alopecia areata. Some clones in this sample may be carry-over from other donors' samples. The CDR3 loop is CASSPPDQGLPGQPQHF. In DNA, the CDR3 is TGTGCCAGCAGCCCCCCCGACCAGGGATTACCGGGGCAGCCCCAGCATTTT.